This T cell receptor beta chain was retrieved from a study of technical replicates of blood from a handful of donors. V was clipped by 1 base and J by 7 bases, with 7 bases between them. In germline, CDR1 is SEHNR, CDR2 FQNEAQ (reference sequence). The CDR3 runs to 12 residues. Sequenced by immunoSEQ multiplex PCR; TCRdb stores in-frame clones only, minus some. Here the sample spans 50,000 to 60,000 clones, roughly nine tenths being singletons. Material: PBMCs. The chain carries TRBV7-9 and TRBJ1-2; D call uncertain. The TCR sequence derives from a human donor in good health. Some clones in this sample may be carry-over from other donors' samples. The CDR3 protein is CASSLGAFGYTF. Written as DNA, the CDR3 is TGTGCCAGCAGCTTAGGCGCTTTTGGCTACACCTTC.